This record looks at one T cell receptor (beta chain) sequence and its context. Its antigen is still unknown. The CDR3 covers 13 residues. V dropped 2 bases and J dropped 2 bases, with 6 bases sitting between them. Germline CDR1 and CDR2: MDHEN and SYDVKM. This entry belongs to a study of T cell responses to AZD1222 COVID-19 vaccine. Overall study findings and caveats: It should be noted that donors were predominantly white British and more often female, and clonal diversity was possibly underestimated. Repertoire collection took place solely once the T cell response had peaked.

Some clones are missing from TCRdb's copy, which holds only in-frame ones; the method was immunoSEQ multiplex PCR. The data show around 76,000 clones, 84% seen once. Sequences were derived from peripheral blood, sampled on day 0 of AZD1222 vaccination. The clonotype originates from an adult in good health. The V call is TRBV28, the J call TRBJ1-2; D is undetermined. The CDR3 DNA is TGTGCCAGCAGTTTAGCCGTAAACTATGGCTACACCTTC. This sequence encodes CASSLAVNYGYTF.